This TCR beta chain emerged from a study of CD8+ T cells in alopecia areata (dated by TCRdb to 2016 to 2018). Context from the whole study: Treated patients were enrolled in an open-label pilot trial of oral tofacitinib, 5 to 10 mg twice daily, for moderate-to-severe alopecia areata. Tofacitinib was given for 6 to 18 months, followed by 6 months of follow-up off drug to assess delayed response and recurrence. High-throughput TCRbeta sequencing was used to examine T cell clonal expansion in alopecia areata in both the C3H/HeJ mouse model and human patients. Scalp tissue and sorted CD4+ and CD8+ peripheral blood T cells from patchy and totalis/universalis alopecia areata patients and from healthy controls were covered by human TCRbeta sequencing. Patients on tofacitinib were biopsied at baseline and after 4 and 24 weeks of treatment, and several of the patients also had a later scalp biopsy. Scalp clonality was compared among normal scalp (n=4), patchy alopecia areata scalp (n=8), and alopecia totalis/universalis scalp (n=8). RNA was extracted with the PAXgene miRNA kit for fixed scalp, the miRNeasy kit for PBMCs, and the RNeasy kit for mouse skin. immunoSEQ multiplex PCR using 35 Vbeta forward primers and 13 Jbeta reverse primers was used to amplify TCRbeta CDR3 regions.

The germline V gene supplies CDR1 SQVTM and CDR2 ANQGSEA. Trimming accounts for 7 bases at V and 0 bases at J, while the number of junction bases matched to no gene is 8. Inclusive of the bounding cysteine and phenylalanine, the CDR3 is 17 residues long. Left in the record is the CDR3 DNA by itself, 51 bases read in frame from the first base. General study outcomes and caveats: Shared TCR sequences between patients were less evident than in mice, which may be partly attributable to HLA diversity in the patient population. Lesional scalp, especially in alopecia totalis/universalis, showed higher clonality and more expanded CD8+ clones than normal scalp, suggesting antigenic drive. Resident alphabeta T cells in normal human skin are also sequenced, complicating scalp TCR repertoire analysis, unlike mouse skin dominated by gammadelta T cells.

Remarks on this clone: What this receptor recognizes is not known. No base quality information exists; no much larger clone differs at one position.

The method behind the library was the immunoSEQ multiplex PCR assay. RNA was extracted from all samples and reverse transcribed into cDNA, which served as template for TCR sequencing. First-strand cDNA was synthesized with SuperScript III using a 2:1 mix of oligo-dT and random hexamers. A synthetic immune receptor repertoire was used to assess amplification bias, and residual bias was removed computationally. From the authors' description of their analysis: After raw reads were preprocessed to remove errors, the CDR3 was defined following IMGT conventions as running from the conserved cysteine to phenylalanine. Clonality was calculated as 1 minus Shannon entropy normalized by log2 of the number of productive unique TCRs. CD4 or CD8 identity of scalp clones was inferred by cross-referencing scalp TCRbeta sequences with sorted blood CD4 and CD8 repertoires. TCRdb mirrors the immuneACCESS table, restricted to in-frame sequences. Some clones are absent from its copies; in checked studies, under half trace to an unresolved V gene, and the reason for the others is unknown. V and J calls plus clone size are reproduced from that table; the DNA served to infer D and trimming. This sample is represented by under 250,000 clones; around 62% of them were singletons. Just over 0.45% of the sample is in the top ten clones.

What this sample's time point label stands for: baseline before oral tofacitinib. Lesional scalp punch biopsies and peripheral blood were collected from alopecia areata patients. PBMCs were separated by density centrifugation and stained for CD3, CD4 and CD8, after which CD4+ and CD8+ T cells were sorted on a FACSAria. The TCR sequence derives from a human donor with alopecia areata. The sequencing used CD4+ T cells sorted from blood, collected at week 0. The rearranged chain carries TRBV29-1 and TRBJ2-2; TRBD2 aligns with 13 central bases. The DNA reads as follows: TGCAGCGCCCAAAGACTAGCGGGGGGATCGAACACCGGGGAGCTGTTTTTT. This encodes CSAQRLAGGSNTGELFF.